This is a list of T cell receptor beta chains from one sample in a study of OX40 agonist ivuxolimab in advanced cancers. This table comes from immunoSEQ multiplex PCR, and its TCRdb copy is limited to in-frame clones, with some not included. Of roughly 69,000 clones in the sample, more than 80% were seen once. Source: CD4+ or CD8+ T cells sorted from blood, taken in a trial of the OX40 agonist ivuxolimab. The receptors were sampled from an adult with an advanced solid tumor such as melanoma, head and neck, liver or kidney cancer. Each CDR3 is given with its conserved first and last residue. Fields, in order: J gene, D gene, V gene, clone size, CDR3 protein, CDR3 DNA. A D gene is named only where the DNA matches it firmly. Clone size, where shown, is once, few, many, or a class for clones that have expanded.

TRBJ2-7 - TRBV5-5 - CASSPRLSEQYF TGTGCCAGCAGCCCAAGGCTCTCCGAGCAGTACTTC
TRBJ2-1 - TRBV6-6 - CASSYDIDFYNEQFF TGTGCCAGCAGTTACGACATAGACTTCTACAATGAGCAGTTCTTC
TRBJ2-3 - TRBV19 - CASRGLKITDTQYF TGTGCCAGTAGAGGACTGAAAATCACAGATACGCAGTATTTT
TRBJ1-2 - TRBV29-1 once CSVPSGQGRDGYTF TGCAGCGTACCCTCAGGGCAGGGCCGAGATGGCTACACCTTC
TRBJ2-1 - TRBV7-3 once CASSTTRAAISEQFF TGTGCCAGCAGCACGACCCGCGCGGCGATTAGTGAGCAGTTCTTC
TRBJ2-2 - TRBV30 - CAWSTGIPGELFF TGTGCCTGGAGTACCGGTATCCCCGGGGAGCTGTTTTTT
TRBJ2-1 TRBD2 TRBV6-4 - CASSQTSAISYNEQFF TGTGCCAGCAGTCAGACTAGCGCGATATCCTACAATGAGCAGTTCTTC
TRBJ1-1 - TRBV28 - CASSPTGRLNTEAFF TGTGCCAGCAGTCCTACAGGGAGACTGAACACTGAAGCTTTCTTT
TRBJ2-1 - TRBV21-1 - CASSKIRKREIYNEQFF TGTGCCAGCAGCAAAATTCGGAAGCGGGAGATATACAATGAGCAGTTCTTC
TRBJ1-5 - TRBV30 - CAWSVRSGSSQPQHF TGTGCCTGGAGTGTACGTTCGGGGAGTTCTCAGCCCCAGCATTTT
TRBJ2-7 TRBD1 TRBV6-4 - CAWDSVGYEQYF TGTGCCTGGGACAGCGTCGGGTACGAGCAGTACTTC
TRBJ1-5 TRBD1 TRBV10-3 once CAISESGQDNQPQHF TGTGCCATCAGTGAGTCGGGACAGGACAATCAGCCCCAGCATTTT
TRBJ1-4 - TRBV4-1 - CASSQDGVGEKLFF TGCGCCAGCAGCCAAGACGGGGTGGGGGAAAAACTGTTTTTT
TRBJ1-2 - TRBV28 - CASTRSYGYTF TGTGCCAGCACCAGGAGCTATGGCTACACCTTC
TRBJ1-1 TRBD1 TRBV28 - CASTGTGGEGTEAFF TGTGCCAGCACCGGGACAGGGGGCGAGGGGACTGAAGCTTTCTTT
TRBJ2-1 TRBD2 TRBV6-6 - CASSPGGYNEQFF TGTGCCAGCAGTCCGGGAGGTTACAATGAGCAGTTCTTC
TRBJ2-7 - TRBV6-1 - CASIRGAYEQYF TGTGCCAGCATCAGGGGCGCCTACGAGCAGTACTTC
TRBJ1-4 - TRBV28 - CASSPPSTGSNEKLFF TGTGCCAGCAGTCCGCCCTCGACAGGTTCGAATGAAAAACTGTTTTTT
TRBJ1-2 TRBD1 TRBV19 - CASSTGGASYGYTF TGTGCCAGTAGTACAGGGGGCGCATCTTATGGCTACACCTTC
TRBJ1-5 - TRBV7-8 few CAGPVEGRGNQPQHF TGTGCCGGTCCGGTGGAGGGCCGTGGTAATCAGCCCCAGCATTTT
TRBJ1-2 - TRBV5-1 once CATPPLLKGRPVPNGYTF TGCGCCACCCCCCCCTTGCTCAAGGGACGCCCCGTACCCAATGGCTACACCTTC
TRBJ1-5 - TRBV9 - CASSVDITDQPQHF TGTGCCAGCAGCGTAGATATTACGGATCAGCCCCAGCATTTT
TRBJ2-3 - TRBV6-6 - CASRLPSTDTQYF TGTGCCAGCCGACTCCCTAGCACAGATACGCAGTATTTT
TRBJ2-1 - TRBV7-2 - CASRRTGSHYNEQFF TGTGCCAGCAGGAGGACCGGGAGCCACTACAATGAGCAGTTCTTC
TRBJ2-7 TRBD2 TRBV11-1 once CASSRGILAGTTYEQYF TGTGCCAGCAGCCGTGGGATACTAGCGGGAACTACCTACGAGCAGTACTTC
TRBJ1-3 - TRBV15 - CATSRVPNTIYF TGTGCCACCAGCAGAGTACCCAACACCATATATTTT
TRBJ2-5 - TRBV5-1 - CASSLAGAIGTQYF TGCGCCAGCAGCTTGGCGGGGGCCATAGGGACCCAGTACTTC
TRBJ2-3 - TRBV2 - CASSEAGQLGTDTQYF TGTGCCAGCAGTGAAGCCGGGCAGTTAGGCACAGATACGCAGTATTTT
TRBJ1-3 - TRBV19 once CASTKTAGNTIYF TGTGCCAGTACCAAGACAGCTGGAAACACCATATATTTT
TRBJ2-7 - TRBV27 - CASSFLQPGAYEQYF TGTGCCAGCAGTTTTCTACAGCCTGGGGCCTACGAGCAGTACTTC
TRBJ2-2 TRBD2 TRBV5-1 - CASSSLAGEGGELFF TGCGCCAGCAGCTCTCTAGCGGGAGAGGGCGGGGAGCTGTTTTTT
TRBJ1-5 TRBD1 TRBV28 - CASSADRAQPQHF TGTGCCAGCAGTGCTGACAGGGCACAGCCCCAGCATTTT
TRBJ2-3 - TRBV10-1 - CATRGPGTDTQYF TGCGCCACCCGGGGCCCGGGCACAGATACGCAGTATTTT
TRBJ2-1 - TRBV7-7 - CASSLGVAFQGDEQFF TGTGCTAGCAGCTTAGGGGTCGCCTTCCAAGGCGATGAGCAGTTCTTC
TRBJ2-5 - TRBV27 - CASSPLVGAETQYF TGTGCCAGCAGTCCCCTGGTGGGGGCCGAGACCCAGTACTTC
TRBJ2-2 - TRBV14 - CASSPWGAWNTGELFF TGTGCCAGCAGCCCTTGGGGAGCCTGGAACACCGGGGAGCTGTTTTTT
TRBJ2-1 TRBD2 TRBV7-9 - CASHRSGSQRQFF TGTGCCAGCCATCGTAGCGGGAGTCAACGGCAGTTCTTC
TRBJ2-7 - TRBV14 once CASSPRESSYEQYF TGTGCCAGCAGCCCCAGGGAGTCCTCCTACGAGCAGTACTTC
TRBJ1-5 - TRBV19 - CASSIRTGTGNQPQHF TGTGCCAGTAGTATTCGGACGGGTACTGGCAATCAGCCCCAGCATTTT
TRBJ1-2 - TRBV29-1 - CSVEDQGVGYTF TGCAGCGTTGAAGATCAAGGGGTCGGCTACACCTTC
TRBJ2-1 TRBD2 TRBV9 - CASSVGSGRASEQFF TGTGCCAGCAGCGTAGGTAGCGGGAGGGCCAGTGAGCAGTTCTTC
TRBJ1-6 TRBD1 TRBV30 - CAWSTGVRGSPLHF TGTGCCTGGAGTACAGGGGTTAGGGGCTCACCCCTCCACTTT
TRBJ1-5 - TRBV10-2 once CASSESGGGQPQHF TGCGCCAGCAGTGAATCTGGGGGGGGACAGCCCCAGCATTTT
TRBJ1-5 TRBD1 TRBV14 - CARFRDRVGGPRSIRSNQPQHF TGTGCCAGATTCCGGGACAGGGTCGGGGGCCCTCGAAGTATTCGGAGCAATCAGCCCCAGCATTTT
TRBJ1-2 TRBD1 TRBV6-5 once CASSSGGANYGYTF TGTGCCAGCAGTTCAGGGGGCGCGAACTATGGCTACACCTTC
TRBJ2-5 - TRBV2 - CASSLRDLQETQYF TGTGCCAGCAGTTTACGGGACTTACAAGAGACCCAGTACTTC
TRBJ1-6 - TRBV4-1 - CASSQERSSYNSPLHF TGCGCCAGCAGCCAAGAAAGGAGCTCCTATAATTCACCCCTCCACTTT
TRBJ2-3 - TRBV30 - CAWSLTGPSTQYF TGTGCCTGGAGTTTAACAGGGCCCTCTACGCAGTATTTT
TRBJ2-7 - TRBV10-3 - CAISVGQSYEQYF TGTGCCATCAGTGTGGGCCAATCCTACGAGCAGTACTTC
TRBJ2-1 - TRBV10-2 - CASSEGWNEQFF TGCGCCAGCAGTGAGGGGTGGAATGAGCAGTTCTTC
TRBJ2-3 TRBD2 TRBV4-2 - CASSQLAGGSDTQYF TGTGCCAGCAGCCAATTAGCGGGAGGGTCAGATACGCAGTATTTT
TRBJ2-6 - TRBV11-2 - CASQSGANVLTF TGTGCCAGCCAGTCCGGGGCCAACGTCCTGACTTTC
TRBJ2-5 - TRBV20-1 once CSASSETQYF TGCAGTGCCTCTTCGGAGACCCAGTACTTC
TRBJ2-7 - TRBV6-5 - CASSYGGPYEQYF TGTGCCAGCAGTTACGGGGGCCCCTACGAGCAGTACTTC